This T cell receptor beta chain derives from a study of molecular identifiers for immune sequencing clone quantification. This CDR3 region has 13 residues. With 7 bases removed from V and 5 bases from J, the gap between germline ends came to 14 bases. Each CDR3 protein gets one entry after TCRdb re-called the PCR reads with MiXCR. The sample holds over 600,000 distinct CDR3 sequences, around 20% seen once. This clonotype showed up many times. V usage is TRBV12-3 or TRBV12-4 and J usage is TRBJ2-5; D gene ambiguous. Sequencing was done on a sample of naive CD8+ T cells from blood, with Jurkat cell RNA spiked in. Subset here: FACS-sorted CD8+CD4-CCR7+CD45RA+ naive T cells. This TCR was sampled from a human donor in good health. Some libraries in this study had Jurkat cell RNA spiked in. The CDR3 loop is CASTRSFSETQYF. The CDR3 region has the DNA TGTGCCAGCACCCGAAGTTTTTCTGAGACCCAGTACTTC.